These 11 T cell receptor beta chains originate from one sample sequenced in a study of blood T cell repertoires in COVID-19. TCRdb's table, derived via immunoSEQ multiplex PCR, lists solely in-frame clones and lacks some. The sample has more than 400,000 clones, less than 95% seen once. Sequencing input: PBMCs or T cells enriched from blood (not recorded which). All receptors come from a man younger than 30 who had recovered from COVID-19.

J is TRBJ1-4 and V is TRBV9; D gene unclear. The CDR3 loop spans 14 amino acids. Germline lookup yields CDR1 SGDLS and CDR2 YYNGEE. V lost 6 bases and J lost 2, with 11 bases in between. The CDR3 here is CASTVSATNEKLFF. For the CDR3, the DNA is TGTGCCAGCACCGTCAGCGCTACTAATGAAAAACTGTTTTTT.

The chain links TRBV4-1 to TRBJ1-3; 9 nucleotides agree with TRBD1. The germline CDR1 and CDR2 sequences are MGHRA and YSYEKL. The CDR3 contains 15 residues. Trimming at V came to 1 base and at J to 5 bases, leaving 3 bases not matched to a gene. The CDR3 spells CASSQGTGERNTIYF. For the CDR3, the DNA is TGCGCCAGCAGCCAAGGGACAGGGGAAAGAAACACCATATATTTT.

This clone was observed a few times. The V gene is TRBV2, the J gene TRBJ1-6; TRBD1 matches 7 bases. Losses at the gene ends were 7 bases for V and 7 bases for J; bases not matched to a gene: 4. Germline lookup yields CDR1 SNHLY and CDR2 FYNNEI. The CDR3 is 13 amino acids. The CDR3 DNA is TGTGCCAGCACAGGGACAGCAAATTCACCCCTCCACTTT. Residues: CASTGTANSPLHF.

The chain joins TRBV5-5 to TRBJ2-1, with 8 bases lining up with TRBD1. Germline CDR1 SGHKS, CDR2 YYEKEE (reference sequence). The V segment lost 0 bases and the J segment 9 bases; nucleotides outside the gene matches: 8. CDR3 size: 15 residues. CDR3 amino acids: CASSLAAGGLGEQFF. The CDR3 DNA sequence: TGTGCCAGCAGCTTGGCCGCAGGGGGCTTGGGTGAGCAGTTCTTC. The whole variable domain, remainder taken from reference TRBV5-5 and TRBJ2-1, is DAGVTQSPTHLIKTRGQQVTLRCSPISGHKSVSWYQQVLGQGPQFIFQYYEKEERGRGNFPDRFSARQFPNYSSELNVNALLLGDSALYLCASSLAAGGLGEQFFGPGTRLTVL.

As DNA, the CDR3 is TGTGCCAGCAGCCTGACAGGGGCTTCCTACGAGCAGTACTTC. Its translation is CASSLTGASYEQYF. The J gene is TRBJ2-7, the V gene TRBV2; 8 bases match TRBD1. The germline gives CDR1 SNHLY, CDR2 FYNNEI. J gave up 1 base and V 6 bases, and 5 bases lay outside the gene matches. This CDR3 contains 14 residues.

The gene calls are TRBV7-2 and TRBJ2-7; perhaps TRBD1 as D (6 bases). Germline assignment: CDR1 SGHTA and CDR2 FQGNSA. This CDR3 is 14 amino acids long. Trimming left V 5 bases short and J 3 bases short, with 14 bases between. The CDR3 here is CASSLSQGNYEQYF. The CDR3 DNA follows: TGTGCCAGCAGCCTATCCCAGGGGAACTACGAGCAGTACTTC.

The gene calls are TRBV5-1 and TRBJ1-2, with D unclear. Trimming left V 3 bases short and J 8 bases short, with 14 bases between. CDR1 is SGHRS and CDR2 is YFSETQ in the germline V gene. This CDR3 comprises 13 residues. This CDR3 reads CASSSRGYEGYTF. For the CDR3, the DNA is TGCGCCAGCAGCTCCCGAGGTTACGAGGGCTACACCTTC.

CDR3 region: CASSLGGAKRGGADTQYF. Written as DNA, the CDR3 is TGTGCCAGCAGCTTAGGAGGCGCCAAGCGGGGGGGGGCAGATACGCAGTATTTT. V gene TRBV7-8 combines with J gene TRBJ2-3; 10 nucleotides align to TRBD2. The V and J ends lost 1 base and 4 bases, in that order; junction bases with no gene match: 11. Germline CDR1 reads SGHVS; CDR2 reads FQNEAQ. This CDR3 has 18 amino acids.

This rearrangement joins TRBV28 to TRBJ2-7; D might be TRBD1 (5 bases). From germline, CDR1 is MDHEN and CDR2 SYDVKM. The CDR3 has 14 amino acids. V was clipped by 7 bases and J by 2 bases, with 15 bases between them. The chain's CDR3 is CASTELTVPYEQYF. The CDR3, as DNA: TGTGCCAGCACCGAGTTGACAGTTCCCTACGAGCAGTACTTC.

The chain recombines TRBV10-3 with TRBJ1-5; D call uncertain. Trimming shortened V by 8 bases and J by 7 bases, and 15 bases separated the two germline ends. This CDR3 region has 13 residues. The germline gives CDR1 ENHRY, CDR2 SYGVKD. The CDR3 nucleotides read TGTGCCATCGGGTGGGGAGAGCGGCAGCCCCAGCATTTT. Amino acid sequence: CAIGWGERQPQHF.

V gene TRBV5-5 combines with J gene TRBJ1-6; D unclear. The CDR3 runs 12 residues. Trimming removed 0 bases at V and 12 bases at J, with 7 bases between. Germline lookup yields CDR1 SGHKS and CDR2 YYEKEE (reference sequence). CDR3 sequence (DNA): TGTGCCAGCAGCTTGGTAGGCGGACCCCTCCACTTT. Amino acids: CASSLVGGPLHF. Complete variable domain (other parts from reference TRBV5-5 and TRBJ1-6): DAGVTQSPTHLIKTRGQQVTLRCSPISGHKSVSWYQQVLGQGPQFIFQYYEKEERGRGNFPDRFSARQFPNYSSELNVNALLLGDSALYLCASSLVGGPLHFGNGTRLTVT.